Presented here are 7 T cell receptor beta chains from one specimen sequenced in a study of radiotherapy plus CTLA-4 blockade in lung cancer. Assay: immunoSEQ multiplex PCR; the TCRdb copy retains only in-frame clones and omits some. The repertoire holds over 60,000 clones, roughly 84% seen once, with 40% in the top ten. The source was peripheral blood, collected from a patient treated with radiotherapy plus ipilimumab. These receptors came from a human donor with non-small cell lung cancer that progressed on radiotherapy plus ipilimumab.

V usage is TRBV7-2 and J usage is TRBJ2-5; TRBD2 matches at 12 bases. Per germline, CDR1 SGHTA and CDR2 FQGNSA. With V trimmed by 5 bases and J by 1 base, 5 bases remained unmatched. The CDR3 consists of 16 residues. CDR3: CASSRGLAGLQETQYF. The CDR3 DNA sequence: TGTGCCAGCAGCCGAGGACTAGCGGGACTCCAAGAGACCCAGTACTTC.

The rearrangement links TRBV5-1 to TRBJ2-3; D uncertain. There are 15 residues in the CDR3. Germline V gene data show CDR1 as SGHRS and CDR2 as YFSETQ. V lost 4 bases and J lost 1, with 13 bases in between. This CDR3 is CASSLQQTGTDTQYF. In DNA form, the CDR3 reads TGCGCCAGCAGCCTGCAGCAGACGGGCACAGATACGCAGTATTTT.

DNA for the CDR3: TGTGCCAGCAGTGAAATACCGAACACTGAAGCTTTCTTT. Protein sequence: CASSEIPNTEAFF. The chain links TRBV6-4 to TRBJ1-1, with D unclear. CDR1 and CDR2 from the germline V gene are MRHNA and SNTAGT. Between the trimmed V and J ends, which lost 3 bases and 1 base, there was a span of 6 bases. The CDR3 runs to 13 residues.

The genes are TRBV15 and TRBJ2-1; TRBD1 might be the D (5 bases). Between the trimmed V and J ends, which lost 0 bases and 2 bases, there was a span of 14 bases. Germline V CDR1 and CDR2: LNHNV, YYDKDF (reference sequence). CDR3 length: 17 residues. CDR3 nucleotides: TGTGCCACCAGCAGAGATCCGGGCAGGGCGGCCTACAATGAGCAGTTCTTC. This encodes CATSRDPGRAAYNEQFF. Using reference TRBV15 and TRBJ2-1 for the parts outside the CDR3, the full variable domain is DAMVIQNPRYQVTQFGKPVTLSCSQTLNHNVMYWYQQKSSQAPKLLFHYYDKDFNNEADTPDNFQSRRPNTSFCFLDIRSPGLGDTAMYLCATSRDPGRAAYNEQFFGPGTRLTVL.

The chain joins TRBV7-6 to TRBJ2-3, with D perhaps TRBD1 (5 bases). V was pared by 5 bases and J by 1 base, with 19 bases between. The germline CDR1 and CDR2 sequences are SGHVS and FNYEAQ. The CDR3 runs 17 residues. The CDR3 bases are TGTGCCAGCAGCCCAGGGTTTAGGGGTGGGGGCACAGATACGCAGTATTTT. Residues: CASSPGFRGGGTDTQYF. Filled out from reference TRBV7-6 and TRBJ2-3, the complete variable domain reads GAGVSQSPRYKVTKRGQDVALRCDPISGHVSLYWYRQALGQGPEFLTYFNYEAQQDKSGLPNDRFSAERPEGSISTLTIQRTEQRDSAMYRCASSPGFRGGGTDTQYFGPGTRLTVL.

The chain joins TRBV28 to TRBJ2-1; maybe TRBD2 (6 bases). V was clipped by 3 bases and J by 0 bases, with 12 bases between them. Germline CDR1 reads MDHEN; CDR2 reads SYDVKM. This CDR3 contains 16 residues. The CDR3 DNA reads TGTGCCAGCAGTTTCGGGAGTGCCAGCTCCTACAATGAGCAGTTCTTC. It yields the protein CASSFGSASSYNEQFF.

DNA of the CDR3: TGTGCCAGCAAAGCGGGGTTTGACACTGAAGCTTTCTTT. It yields the protein CASKAGFDTEAFF. The V gene is TRBV6-4, the J gene TRBJ1-1; D not resolved. The V end lost 7 bases, the J end lost 3 bases, and 12 bases lay between the germline ends. The CDR3 totals 13 residues. Germline V CDR1 and CDR2: MRHNA, SNTAGT.